Each of the 18 T cell receptor beta chains below was sequenced from the same sample in a study of T cell clonality in common variable immunodeficiency. Findings and caveats of the study: Reportedly, TCR beta sequences from common variable immunodeficiency showed fewer deletions and N-nucleotide insertions.

No antigen has been assigned to these receptors. The protocol was immunoSEQ multiplex PCR, while the TCRdb copy is restricted to in-frame clones and leaves out a portion. The sample has fewer than 10,000 clones. Sample: peripheral blood mononuclear cells. All receptors derive from a human donor with common variable immunodeficiency.

A remark on this clone: The read finishes 3 residues shy of the CDR3 end, and the germline J gene is used to complete it. J is TRBJ1-6 and V is TRBV7-9; TRBD1 matches 7 bases. The V gene end was trimmed by 3 bases and the J gene end by 6 bases; junction bases not matched to a gene: 5. The CDR3 is 15 amino acids. Germline lookup yields CDR1 SEHNR and CDR2 FQNEAQ (reference sequence). The chain's CDR3 is CASSFTGATNSPLHF. CDR3 DNA (partial): TGTGCCAGCAGCTTCACAGGGGCTACTAATTCACCC.

Concerning this clone: The observed sequence ends 3 residues before the CDR3 terminus, with the missing tail filled in from the germline J gene. The J gene is TRBJ2-3, the V gene TRBV7-9; 7 nucleotides agree with TRBD2. Germline CDR1 and CDR2: SEHNR and FQNEAQ (reference sequence). V was pared by 3 bases and J by 4 bases, with 7 bases of the junction left unmatched. The CDR3 consists of 15 residues. The CDR3 DNA, read in part, is TGTGCCAGCAGCTTCCGCCCGGGGGGTTCAGATACG. As protein: CASSFRPGGSDT. The entire CDR3 protein is CASSFRPGGSDTQYF.

With respect to this clone: With the read ending 3 residues before the CDR3 end, the germline J gene is used to fill in that end. The genes are TRBV2 and TRBJ1-1, with a weak D call TRBD1 (6 bases). This CDR3 has 14 amino acids. V gave up 6 bases and J gave up 3 bases, with 14 bases separating them. In germline, CDR1 is SNHLY, CDR2 FYNNEI. The CDR3 sequence: CASSIRGGDTEAFF. The CDR3 DNA, read in part, is TGTGCCAGCAGCATCAGGGGAGGGGACACTGAA.

Comments on this clone: Read sequence stops 3 residues before the CDR3 end, and the germline J gene provides the missing end. The chain uses TRBV7-6 and TRBJ2-7; the D gene is possibly TRBD1 (6 bases). Germline CDR1 and CDR2: SGHVS and FNYEAQ. This CDR3 region has 13 residues. V was shortened by 5 bases and J by 3 bases, with 11 bases between the two germline ends. The CDR3 DNA, read in part, is TGTGCCAGCAGCGTAACAGGGCTCTACGAG. It translates to CASSVTGLYE. The whole CDR3 protein is CASSVTGLYEQYF.

The CDR3 spells CASSLTETYEQYF. CDR3 DNA, as far as it was read: TGTGCCAGCAGCTTGACAGAAACCTACGAG. The chain combines TRBV11-2 with TRBJ2-7; maybe TRBD1 (5 bases). The read comes to an end 3 residues before the CDR3 does, leaving the germline J gene to fill in the end. The CDR3 runs 13 residues. V was trimmed by 3 bases and J by 2 bases, leaving 8 bases between them. Germline loops: CDR1 SGHAT, CDR2 FQNNGV.

As to this clone: The read terminates 3 residues ahead of where the CDR3 ends, so the germline J gene completes it. The chain recombines TRBV5-1 with TRBJ2-5; 8 nucleotides agree with TRBD1. Germline assignment: CDR1 SGHRS and CDR2 YFSETQ. The junction had 13 bases not matched to a gene; V was cut back by 4 bases and J by 5 bases. The CDR3 runs to 16 residues. The CDR3 protein is CASSAGPTGAEETQYF. Incomplete CDR3 DNA: TGCGCCAGCAGCGCGGGTCCGACAGGGGCAGAGGAGACC.

Its frequency marks this clone as medium-sized (0.01 to 0.1%). The DNA ends 3 residues before the CDR3 does, and the rest of the CDR3 is filled in from the germline J gene. J is TRBJ1-1 and V is TRBV20-1; TRBD1 matches 7 bases. The junction had 4 bases not matched to a gene; V was cut back by 6 bases and J by 0 bases. There are 13 residues in the CDR3. Germline CDR1 is DFQATT and CDR2 is SNEGSKA (reference sequence). This CDR3 is CSAPGQLNTEAFF. CDR3 bases read: TGCAGTGCCCCGGGACAGTTGAACACTGAA.

A word on this clone: The sequence runs out 3 residues before the end of the CDR3; the remainder is reconstructed from the germline J gene. The J gene is TRBJ2-5, the V gene TRBV7-8; D possibly corresponds to TRBD2 (5 bases). The V end was cut by 2 bases, the J end by 5 bases, with 12 bases between. This CDR3 spans 14 amino acids. The germline V gene encodes CDR1 SGHVS and CDR2 FQNEAQ. Partial CDR3 DNA: TGTGCCAGCAGCTTACTGGAGGCCGGGGAGACC. Its translation: CASSLLEAGET. The whole CDR3 protein reads CASSLLEAGETQYF. Supplemented by reference TRBV7-8 and TRBJ2-5, the full variable domain reads GAGVSQSPRYKVAKRGQDVALRCDPISGHVSLFWYQQALGQGPEFLTYFQNEAQLDKSGLPSDRFFAERPEGSVSTLKIQRTQQEDSAVYLCASSLLEAGETQYFGPGTRLLVL.

Points on this clone: The read halts 3 residues ahead of the CDR3 end, with the missing end drawn from the germline J gene. This chain links TRBV18 with TRBJ2-3, with 11 positions matching TRBD2. J gave up 5 bases and V 4 bases, and 5 bases lay outside the gene matches. In germline, CDR1 is KGHSH, CDR2 LQKENI. This CDR3 has 15 amino acids. The CDR3 protein is CASSRLTSGGDTQYF. Partial CDR3 DNA: TGTGCCAGCTCACGACTCACTAGCGGGGGAGATACG. Together with reference TRBV18 and TRBJ2-3, the CDR3 gives the full variable domain: NAGVMQNPRHLVRRRGQEARLRCSPMKGHSHVYWYRQLPEEGLKFMVYLQKENIIDESGMPKERFSAEFPKEGPSILRIQQVVRGDSAAYFCASSRLTSGGDTQYFGPGTRLTVL.

Points on this clone: Read coverage stops 3 residues before the CDR3 terminus; the germline J gene supplies the remainder. V is TRBV18 and J is TRBJ1-4, with D unresolved. The length of the CDR3 is 13 residues. The germline gives CDR1 KGHSH, CDR2 LQKENI. Trimming removed 3 bases at V and 4 bases at J, with 6 bases between. The CDR3 sequence is CASSPAVNEKLFF. The CDR3 DNA, read in part, is TGTGCCAGCTCACCGGCTGTTAATGAAAAA.

A remark on this clone: The CDR3 is cut off 3 residues early in the read; its end comes from the germline J gene. The rearrangement uses TRBV5-1 and TRBJ2-7; TRBD2 aligns across 10 bases. The CDR3 is 14 amino acids. Germline V gene sequence: CDR1 SGHRS, CDR2 YFSETQ. V lost 5 bases to trimming and J lost 5 bases; unmatched junction nucleotides: 7. CDR3 DNA, as far as it was read: TGCGCCAGCAGGTTGAGCGGGAGGGCCGACGAG. It yields the protein CASRLSGRADE. The entire CDR3 protein is CASRLSGRADEQYF.

As to this clone: The CDR3 end lies 3 residues beyond the end of the read and is filled in from the germline J gene. This sequence joins TRBV7-2 and TRBJ1-2; TRBD1 is a possible D gene (6 bases). There are 15 residues in the CDR3. Germline CDR1 and CDR2: SGHTA and FQGNSA. The germline V and J ends were trimmed by 2 bases and 5 bases, with 15 bases remaining between them. Incomplete CDR3 DNA: TGTGCCAGCAGCTTACGCACGGGGGGCGGGTATGGC. Protein sequence: CASSLRTGGGYG. The full-length CDR3 reads as CASSLRTGGGYGYTF.

Comment on this clone: The read terminates 3 residues before the CDR3 end, so the remaining end is supplied by the germline J gene. The V and J genes are TRBV7-9 and TRBJ1-1; D is perhaps TRBD1 (6 bases). V lost 0 bases and J 1 base, leaving 6 bases between the germline ends. Germline V CDR1 and CDR2: SEHNR, FQNEAQ (reference sequence). The CDR3 covers 14 residues. Partial CDR3 DNA: TGTGCCAGCAGCTTAGCAGGGGGGAACACTGAA. Its translation: CASSLAGGNTE. The CDR3 in full is CASSLAGGNTEAFF.

Turning to this clone: The CDR3 end is not reached by the read, which stops 3 residues before it; the germline J gene fills it in. The rearrangement links TRBV18 to TRBJ2-1; D is possibly TRBD1 (5 bases). Germline CDR1 KGHSH, CDR2 LQKENI. V was cut by 6 bases and J by 6 bases, with 21 bases left in between. There are 16 residues in the CDR3. The CDR3 sequence: CASSPFQTTGGNEQFF. The sequenced part of the CDR3 DNA is TGTGCCAGCTCGCCTTTCCAAACCACAGGTGGCAATGAG.

As to this clone: The read finishes 3 residues shy of the CDR3 end, and the germline J gene is used to complete it. The V and J genes are TRBV18 and TRBJ2-3; D is unresolved. V was shortened by 6 bases and J by 1 base, with 8 bases between the two germline ends. The CDR3 runs 13 residues. The germline gives CDR1 KGHSH, CDR2 LQKENI. Here the CDR3 reads CASSTRRTDTQYF. The sequenced part of the CDR3 DNA is TGTGCCAGCTCCACCAGGCGCACAGATACG.

Judged by frequency, this clone is medium-sized. The read terminates 3 residues before the CDR3 end, so the remaining end is supplied by the germline J gene. The chain recombines TRBV29-1 with TRBJ2-3, with 10 bases matching TRBD2. Unmatched junction bases numbered 2, after V lost 3 bases and J lost 2 bases. Germline lookup yields CDR1 SQVTM and CDR2 ANQGSEA. This CDR3 is built from 14 residues. Incomplete CDR3 DNA: TGCAGCGTTGAGACTAGCGGGCTCACAGATACG. Translated: CSVETSGLTDT. The entire CDR3 reads CSVETSGLTDTQYF.

As to this clone: The read terminates 3 residues ahead of where the CDR3 ends, so the germline J gene completes it. The chain recombines TRBV7-3 with TRBJ2-1; perhaps TRBD2 as D (6 bases). There are 12 residues in the CDR3. V was pared by 5 bases and J by 9 bases, with 11 bases between. Germline lookup yields CDR1 SGHTA and CDR2 FQGTGA. The sequenced CDR3 bases are TGTGCCAGCAGCCCGCGGGGATTTGAG. Translating it yields CASSPRGFE. The CDR3, in full, reads CASSPRGFEQFF.

A remark on this clone: The DNA ends 3 residues before the CDR3 does, and the rest of the CDR3 is filled in from the germline J gene. The genes are TRBV6-2 or TRBV6-3 and TRBJ1-3, with D tentatively TRBD1 (5 bases). The CDR3 contains 16 residues. In germline, CDR1 is MNHEY, CDR2 SVGEGT. V was clipped by 4 bases and J by 4 bases, with 17 bases between them. The CDR3 here is CASSFTTGPIGNTIYF. Incomplete CDR3 DNA: TGTGCCAGCAGTTTCACTACAGGTCCCATCGGAAACACC.